This paragraph reports one TCR beta chain. The antigen is not known. PCR used 60 Vbeta primers and 13 Jbeta primers. The assay was immunoSEQ multiplex PCR, and TCRdb's table has in-frame clones only and misses some. Of 150,000 to 200,000 clones listed, 70% to 85% were seen once; the top ten hold around 0.1%. This sample was taken from a study of cytomegalovirus exposure and HLA in healthy donors. Regarding the study as a whole: Associated with cytomegalovirus, according to the listing, were 164 TCR beta chains. Among the sequence variants, a highly shared cluster was likely an artifact of sequencing.

The TCR sequence derives from a boy under 10 years old in good health and CMV-seronegative. The sample consisted of PBMCs.

The DNA of the CDR3 is TGTGCCAGCAGCCCTAAAGGACTAGCGGGGGGGTACAATGAGCAGTTCTTC. Protein: CASSPKGLAGGYNEQFF. This sequence joins TRBV13 and TRBJ2-1, with 15 bases fitting TRBD2. Germline V lookup: CDR1 PRHDT, CDR2 FYEKMQ (reference sequence). The CDR3 spans 17 residues. The V and J ends lost 5 bases and 4 bases, in that order; junction bases with no gene match: 6.